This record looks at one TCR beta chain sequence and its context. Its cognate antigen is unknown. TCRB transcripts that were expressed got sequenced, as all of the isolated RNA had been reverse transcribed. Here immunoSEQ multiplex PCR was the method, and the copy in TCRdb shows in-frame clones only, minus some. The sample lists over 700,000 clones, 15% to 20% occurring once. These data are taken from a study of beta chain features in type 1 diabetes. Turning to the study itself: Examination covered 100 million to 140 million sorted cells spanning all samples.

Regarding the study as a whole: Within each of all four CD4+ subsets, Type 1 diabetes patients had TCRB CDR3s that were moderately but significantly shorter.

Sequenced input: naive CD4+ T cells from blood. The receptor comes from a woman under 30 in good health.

The CDR3 loop reads CASSYSSGTNTGELFF. CDR3 nucleotides: TGTGCCAGCAGTTACTCGAGCGGGACGAACACCGGGGAGCTGTTTTTT. The chain employs TRBV6-5 and TRBJ2-2; 7 positions match TRBD2. Germline CDR1 and CDR2: MNHEY and SVGAGI. Trimming at V came to 0 bases and at J to 0 bases, leaving 1 base not matched to a gene. This CDR3 has 16 amino acids.